This T cell receptor (beta chain) was obtained from a study of OX40 agonist ivuxolimab in advanced cancers. On the study more broadly: Patients took ivuxolimab, an agonistic anti-OX40 (CD134) antibody. Partial response was recorded in three patients: one hepatocellular carcinoma and two cutaneous melanoma cases. Findings and limits, study-wide: Clonal expansion by week 6 occurred in CD4+ and CD8+ blood T cells (at 0.1 to 3.0 mg/kg).

V was shortened by 4 bases and J by 3 bases, with 2 bases between the two germline ends. The length of the CDR3 is 11 residues. Germline V gene sequence: CDR1 SGDLS, CDR2 YYNGEE. Method: immunoSEQ multiplex PCR; TCRdb's copy keeps in-frame clones and lacks some. The sample lists roughly 68,000 clones; 75% to 90% were seen once. About this clone itself: Its antigen is unidentified.

The V gene is TRBV9, the J gene TRBJ2-1; D remains unclear. The TCR sequence derives from an adult with an advanced solid tumor such as melanoma, head and neck, liver or kidney cancer. Sequencing used CD4+ or CD8+ T cells sorted from blood, obtained in a trial of the OX40 agonist ivuxolimab. CDR3 coding DNA: TGTGCCAGCAGCCTCTACAATGAGCAGTTCTTC. This codes for CASSLYNEQFF.